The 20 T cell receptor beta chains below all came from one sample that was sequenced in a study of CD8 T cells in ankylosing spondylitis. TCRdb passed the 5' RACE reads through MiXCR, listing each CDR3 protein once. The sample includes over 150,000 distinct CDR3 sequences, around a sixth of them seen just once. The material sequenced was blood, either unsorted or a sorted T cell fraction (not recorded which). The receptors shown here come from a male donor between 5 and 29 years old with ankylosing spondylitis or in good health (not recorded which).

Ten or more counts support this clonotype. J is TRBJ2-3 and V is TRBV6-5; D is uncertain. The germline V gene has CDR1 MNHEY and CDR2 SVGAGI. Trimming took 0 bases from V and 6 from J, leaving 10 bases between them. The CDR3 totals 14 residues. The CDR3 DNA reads TGTGCCAGCAGTTACTCGAGTGTTCGGGATACGCAGTATTTT. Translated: CASSYSSVRDTQYF.

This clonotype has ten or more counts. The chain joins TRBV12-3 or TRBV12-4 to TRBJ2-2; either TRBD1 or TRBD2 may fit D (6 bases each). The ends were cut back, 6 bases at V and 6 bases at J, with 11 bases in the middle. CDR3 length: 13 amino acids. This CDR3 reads CASRGGYAGELFF. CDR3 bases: TGTGCCAGCAGAGGGGGGTATGCCGGGGAGCTGTTTTTT.

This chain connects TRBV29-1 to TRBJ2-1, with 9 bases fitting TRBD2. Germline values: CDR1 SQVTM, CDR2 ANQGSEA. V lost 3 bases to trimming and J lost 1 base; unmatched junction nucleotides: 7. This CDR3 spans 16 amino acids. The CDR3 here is CSVDGLARDSYNEQFF. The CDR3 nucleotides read TGCAGCGTTGACGGACTAGCGCGTGATTCCTACAATGAGCAGTTCTTC.

The CDR3 loop reads CSARGQGGNLGELFF. CDR3 DNA: TGCAGTGCTAGAGGACAGGGGGGGAATTTGGGGGAGCTGTTTTTT. The J gene is TRBJ2-2, the V gene TRBV20-1; 9 nucleotides match TRBD1. CDR1 and CDR2 from the germline V gene are DFQATT and SNEGSKA (reference sequence). Losses at the gene ends were 1 base for V and 8 bases for J; bases not matched to a gene: 8. The CDR3 contains 15 residues.

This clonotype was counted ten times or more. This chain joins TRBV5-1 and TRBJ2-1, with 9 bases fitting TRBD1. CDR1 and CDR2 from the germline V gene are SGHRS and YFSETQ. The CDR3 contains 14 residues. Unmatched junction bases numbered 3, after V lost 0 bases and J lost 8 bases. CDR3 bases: TGCGCCAGCAGCTTGGAGGACAGGGGCGATGAGCAGTTCTTC. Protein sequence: CASSLEDRGDEQFF.

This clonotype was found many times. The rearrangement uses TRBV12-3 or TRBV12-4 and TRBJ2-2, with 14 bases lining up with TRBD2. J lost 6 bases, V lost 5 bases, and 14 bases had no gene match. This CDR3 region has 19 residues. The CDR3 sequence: CASSPSVGTSGRKAGELFF. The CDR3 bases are TGTGCCAGCAGTCCCTCGGTGGGGACTAGCGGGAGAAAGGCCGGGGAGCTGTTTTTT.

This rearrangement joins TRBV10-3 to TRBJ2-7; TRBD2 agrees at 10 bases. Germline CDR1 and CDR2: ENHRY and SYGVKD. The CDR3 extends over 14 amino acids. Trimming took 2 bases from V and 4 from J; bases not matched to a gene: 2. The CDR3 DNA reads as TGTGCCATCAGTGAGGGTAGCGGGGGGTACGAGCAGTACGTC. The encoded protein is CAISEGSGGYEQYV.

The DNA for the CDR3 is TGCAGTGCCTCCAGGGCTAATTCACCCCTCCACTTT. This codes for CSASRANSPLHF. The J gene is TRBJ1-6, the V gene TRBV20-1; tentative D call: TRBD1 (5 bases). Trimming took 6 bases from V and 6 from J, leaving 9 bases between them. The length of the CDR3 is 12 residues. Germline-derived CDR1 and CDR2 are DFQATT and SNEGSKA (reference sequence).

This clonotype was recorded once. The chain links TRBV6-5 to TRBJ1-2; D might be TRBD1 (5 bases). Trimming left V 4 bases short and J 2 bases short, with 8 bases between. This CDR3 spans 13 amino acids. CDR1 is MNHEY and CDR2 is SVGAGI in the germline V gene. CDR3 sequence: CASSFRGNYGYTF. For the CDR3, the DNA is TGTGCCAGCAGTTTTCGGGGGAACTATGGCTACACCTTC.

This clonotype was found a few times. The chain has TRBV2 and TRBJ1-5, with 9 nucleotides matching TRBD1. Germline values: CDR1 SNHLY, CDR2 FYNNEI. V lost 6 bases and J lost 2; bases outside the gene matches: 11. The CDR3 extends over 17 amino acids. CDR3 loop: CASSGTGLQLRNQPQHF. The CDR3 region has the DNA TGTGCCAGCAGCGGGACAGGGCTACAGTTACGCAATCAGCCCCAGCATTTT.

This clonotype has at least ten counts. Here the CDR3 reads CASSLEQGLSEQYV. CDR3 DNA sequence: TGTGCCAGCAGCCTGGAGCAGGGTCTTTCCGAGCAGTACGTC. The chain is built from TRBV12-3 or TRBV12-4 and TRBJ2-7, with a tentative D call TRBD1 (5 bases). The germline V and J ends were trimmed by 6 bases and 6 bases, with 18 bases remaining between them. This CDR3 comprises 14 residues.

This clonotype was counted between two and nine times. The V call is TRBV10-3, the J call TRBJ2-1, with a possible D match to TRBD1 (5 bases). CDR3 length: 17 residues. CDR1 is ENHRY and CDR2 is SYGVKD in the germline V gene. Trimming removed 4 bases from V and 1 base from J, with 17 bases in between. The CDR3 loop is CAISAERGVRSYNEQFF. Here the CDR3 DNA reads TGTGCCATCAGTGCCGAAAGGGGTGTACGGTCCTACAATGAGCAGTTCTTC.

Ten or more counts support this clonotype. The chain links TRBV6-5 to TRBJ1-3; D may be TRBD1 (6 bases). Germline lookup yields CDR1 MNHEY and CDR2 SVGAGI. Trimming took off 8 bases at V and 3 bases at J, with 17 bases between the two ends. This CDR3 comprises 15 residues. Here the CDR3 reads CASAYRGLLGNTIYF. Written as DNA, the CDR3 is TGTGCCAGCGCTTATCGGGGGCTCCTTGGAAACACCATATATTTT.

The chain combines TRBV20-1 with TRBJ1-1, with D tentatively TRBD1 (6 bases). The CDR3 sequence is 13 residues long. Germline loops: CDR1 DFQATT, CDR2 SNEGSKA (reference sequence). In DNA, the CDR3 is TGCAGCTCAACCTTGGGGGCTTACACTGAAGCTTTCTTT. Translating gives CSSTLGAYTEAFF.

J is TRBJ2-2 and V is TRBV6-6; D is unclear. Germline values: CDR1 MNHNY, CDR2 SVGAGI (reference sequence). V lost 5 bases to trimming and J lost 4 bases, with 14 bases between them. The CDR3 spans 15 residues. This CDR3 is CASSLLRQVTGELFF. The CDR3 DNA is TGTGCCAGCAGTCTCCTACGGCAGGTCACCGGGGAGCTGTTTTTT.

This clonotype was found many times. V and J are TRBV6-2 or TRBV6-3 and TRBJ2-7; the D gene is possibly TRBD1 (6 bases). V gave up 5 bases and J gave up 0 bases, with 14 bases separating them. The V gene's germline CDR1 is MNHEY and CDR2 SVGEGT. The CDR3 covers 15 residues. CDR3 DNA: TGTGCCAGCAGTCCCACAGGGCCCCCCTCCTACGAGCAGTACTTC. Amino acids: CASSPTGPPSYEQYF.

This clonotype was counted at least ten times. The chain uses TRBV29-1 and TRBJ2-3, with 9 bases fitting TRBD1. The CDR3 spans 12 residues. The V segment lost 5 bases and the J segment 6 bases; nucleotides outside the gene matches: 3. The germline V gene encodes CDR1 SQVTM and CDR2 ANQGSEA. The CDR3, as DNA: TGCAGCGTTAGACAGGGGGAGGATACGCAGTATTTT. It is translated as CSVRQGEDTQYF.

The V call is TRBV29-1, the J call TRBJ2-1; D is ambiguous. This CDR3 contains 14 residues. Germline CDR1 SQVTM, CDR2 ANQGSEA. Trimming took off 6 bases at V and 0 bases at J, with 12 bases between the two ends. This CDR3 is CSVWTESSYNEQFF. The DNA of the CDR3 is TGCAGCGTCTGGACGGAGAGCTCCTACAATGAGCAGTTCTTC.

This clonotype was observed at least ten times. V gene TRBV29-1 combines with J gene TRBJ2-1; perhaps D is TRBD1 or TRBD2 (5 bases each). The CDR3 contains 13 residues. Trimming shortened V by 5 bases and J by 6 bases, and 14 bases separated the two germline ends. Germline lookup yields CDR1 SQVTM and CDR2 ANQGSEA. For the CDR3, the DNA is TGCAGCGTTCTGAGCTCTGGGGGCAATGAGCAGTTCTTC. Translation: CSVLSSGGNEQFF.

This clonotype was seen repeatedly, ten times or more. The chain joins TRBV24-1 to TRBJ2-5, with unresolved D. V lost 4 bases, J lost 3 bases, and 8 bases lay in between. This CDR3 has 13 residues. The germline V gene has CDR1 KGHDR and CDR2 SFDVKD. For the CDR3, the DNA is TGTGCCACCAGTGACTTCAACAAAGAGACCCAGTACTTC. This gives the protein CATSDFNKETQYF.